This TCR beta chain was identified in a study of CD8 T cells in Susac syndrome. CD8+ and CD4+ T cells from blood underwent TCR beta sequencing, which was carried out in a high-throughput format. RNA, at 0.5 to 1 ug, was reverse transcribed with random hexamers. The method of amplification for TCR beta CDR3 was immunoSEQ multiplex PCR, covering 54 Vbeta and 13 Jbeta. TCRdb passed the immunoSEQ multiplex PCR reads through MiXCR, listing each CDR3 protein once. The sample holds around 130,000 distinct CDR3 sequences; around 95% are singletons and the top ten take 0.095% to 0.1%. The CDR3 spans 16 residues. The V and J ends lost 7 bases and 4 bases, in that order; junction bases with no gene match: 8.

V usage is TRBV12-3 or TRBV12-4 and J usage is TRBJ2-3; 13 nucleotides match TRBD2. The clonotype comes from a human donor in good health. Sequencing was done on a sample of CD4+ T cells from PBMCs. This CDR3 is CASTLGLAGVADTQYF. For the CDR3, the DNA is TGTGCCAGCACCCTTGGACTAGCGGGAGTCGCAGATACGCAGTATTTT.